This T cell receptor beta chain originates from a study of CD8 T cells in ankylosing spondylitis. Findings of the study overall: What appeared characteristic of ankylosing spondylitis blood was a TCR beta motif of several highly homologous variants.

Between the trimmed V and J ends, which lost 7 bases and 6 bases, there was a span of 22 bases. CDR3 length equals 15 residues. CDR1 and CDR2 (germline): MNHEY, SVGEGT. TCRdb independently ran MiXCR on the 5' RACE reads; one entry per CDR3 protein. The sample lists just over 300,000 distinct CDR3 sequences, around 20% occurring once. In its sample, this clonotype was seen once. The target antigen is unknown. The clonotype originates from a female donor with ankylosing spondylitis or in good health (not recorded which). The genes are TRBV6-2 or TRBV6-3 and TRBJ2-7; possible D gene TRBD1, 5 bases. Sequencing used blood, either unsorted or a sorted T cell fraction (not recorded which). As DNA, the CDR3 is TGTGCCAGCATACGAGATGGGGCTTCAAACTCCGAGCAGTACTTC. Amino acid sequence: CASIRDGASNSEQYF.